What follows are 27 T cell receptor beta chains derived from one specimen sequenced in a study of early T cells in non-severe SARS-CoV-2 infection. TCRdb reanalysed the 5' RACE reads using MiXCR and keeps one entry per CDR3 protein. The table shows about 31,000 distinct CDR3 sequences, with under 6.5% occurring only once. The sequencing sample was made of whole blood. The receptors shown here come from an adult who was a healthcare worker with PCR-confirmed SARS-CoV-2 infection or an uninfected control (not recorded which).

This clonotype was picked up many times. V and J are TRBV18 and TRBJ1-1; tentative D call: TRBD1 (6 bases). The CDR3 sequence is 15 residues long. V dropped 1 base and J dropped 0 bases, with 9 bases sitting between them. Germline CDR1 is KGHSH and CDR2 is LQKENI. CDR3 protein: CASSPRGQLNTEAFF. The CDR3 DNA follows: TGTGCCAGCTCACCACGAGGACAGCTGAACACTGAAGCTTTCTTT.

The CDR3: CSAGQQGPDTQYF. CDR3 nucleotides: TGCAGTGCTGGACAGCAGGGGCCAGATACGCAGTATTTT. The chain uses TRBV20-1 and TRBJ2-3; D possibly corresponds to TRBD1 (6 bases). The CDR3 runs 13 residues. Germline V gene lookup returns CDR1 DFQATT and CDR2 SNEGSKA (reference sequence). V was cut by 5 bases and J by 4 bases, with 13 bases left in between.

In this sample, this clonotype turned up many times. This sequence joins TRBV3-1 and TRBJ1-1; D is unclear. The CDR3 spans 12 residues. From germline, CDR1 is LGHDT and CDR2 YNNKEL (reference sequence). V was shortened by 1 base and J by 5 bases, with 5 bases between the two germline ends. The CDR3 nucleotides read TGTGCCAGCAGCCAAGTAGGAACTGAAGCTTTCTTT. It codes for CASSQVGTEAFF. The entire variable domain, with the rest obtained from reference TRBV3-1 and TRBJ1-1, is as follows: DTAVSQTPKYLVTQMGNDKSIKCEQNLGHDTMYWYKQDSKKFLKIMFSYNNKELIINETVPNRFSPKSPDKAHLNLHINSLELGDSAVYFCASSQVGTEAFFGQGTRLTVV.

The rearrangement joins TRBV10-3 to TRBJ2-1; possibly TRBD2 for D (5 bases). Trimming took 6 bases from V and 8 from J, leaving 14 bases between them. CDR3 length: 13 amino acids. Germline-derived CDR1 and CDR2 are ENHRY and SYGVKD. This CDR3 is CAISTSLRDEQFF. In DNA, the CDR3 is TGTGCCATCAGCACAAGTTTGAGGGATGAGCAGTTCTTC.

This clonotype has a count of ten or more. CDR3 residues: CASSQEGFAQPQHF. The CDR3 DNA reads as TGTGCCAGCAGCCAAGAAGGGTTTGCCCAGCCCCAGCATTTT. The V and J genes are TRBV3-1 and TRBJ1-5; no definite D call. This CDR3 is 14 amino acids long. Trimming pared 0 bases from V and 7 bases from J, leaving 10 bases between. The germline CDR1 and CDR2 sequences are LGHDT and YNNKEL (reference sequence).

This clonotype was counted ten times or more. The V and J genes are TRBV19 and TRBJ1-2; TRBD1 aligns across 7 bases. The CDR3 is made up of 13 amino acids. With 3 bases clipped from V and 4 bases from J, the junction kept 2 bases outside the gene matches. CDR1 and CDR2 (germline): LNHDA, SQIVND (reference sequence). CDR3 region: CASSIRTGYGYTF. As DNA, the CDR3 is TGTGCCAGTAGTATCCGGACAGGCTATGGCTACACCTTC.

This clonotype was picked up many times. The CDR3 reads CASSNTGTGGETQYF. DNA of the CDR3: TGCGCCAGCAGCAACACCGGGACAGGGGGAGAGACCCAGTACTTC. The chain carries TRBV5-1 and TRBJ2-5, with TRBD1 matching over 11 bases. CDR1 SGHRS and CDR2 YFSETQ come from the germline V gene. This CDR3 has 15 amino acids. The junction had 6 bases not matched to a gene; V was cut back by 4 bases and J by 4 bases. Drawing the rest from reference TRBV5-1 and TRBJ2-5, the complete variable domain is KAGVTQTPRYLIKTRGQQVTLSCSPISGHRSVSWYQQTPGQGLQFLFEYFSETQRNKGNFPGRFSGRQFSNSRSEMNVSTLELGDSALYLCASSNTGTGGETQYFGPGTRLLVL.

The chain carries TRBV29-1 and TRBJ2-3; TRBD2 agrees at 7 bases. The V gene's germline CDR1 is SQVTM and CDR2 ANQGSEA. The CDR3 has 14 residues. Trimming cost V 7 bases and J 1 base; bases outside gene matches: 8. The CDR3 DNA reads TGCAGCGCCGGACTAGTCGTAGGCACAGATACGCAGTATTTT. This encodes CSAGLVVGTDTQYF.

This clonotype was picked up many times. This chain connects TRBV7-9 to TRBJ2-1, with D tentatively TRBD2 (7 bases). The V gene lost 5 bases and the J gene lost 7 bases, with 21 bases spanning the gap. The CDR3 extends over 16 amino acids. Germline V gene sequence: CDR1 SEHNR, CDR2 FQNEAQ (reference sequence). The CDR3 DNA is TGTGCCAGCAGCCCACTCCTGGGGGGGCGGAGTAATGAGCAGTTCTTC. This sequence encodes CASSPLLGGRSNEQFF.

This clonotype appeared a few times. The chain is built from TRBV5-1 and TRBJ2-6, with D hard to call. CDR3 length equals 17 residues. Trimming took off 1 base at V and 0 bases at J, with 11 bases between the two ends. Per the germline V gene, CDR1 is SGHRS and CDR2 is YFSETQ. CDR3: CASSLWRPNSGANVLTF. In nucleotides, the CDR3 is TGCGCCAGCAGCTTGTGGCGTCCGAACTCTGGGGCCAACGTCCTGACTTTC.

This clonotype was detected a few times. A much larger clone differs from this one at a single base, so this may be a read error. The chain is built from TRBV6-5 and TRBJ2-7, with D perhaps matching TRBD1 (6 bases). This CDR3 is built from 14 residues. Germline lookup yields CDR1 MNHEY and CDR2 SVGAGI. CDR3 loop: CVSIPQGRWHEQYF. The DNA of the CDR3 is TGTGTCAGCATTCCTCAGGGGCGGTGGCACGAGCAGTACTTC.

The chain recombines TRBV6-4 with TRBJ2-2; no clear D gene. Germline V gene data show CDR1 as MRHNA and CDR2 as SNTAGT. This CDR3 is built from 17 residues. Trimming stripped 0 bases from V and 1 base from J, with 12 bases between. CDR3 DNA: TGTGCCAGCAGTGACTCGGTGGCGAACCTGAACACCGGGGAGCTGTTTTTT. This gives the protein CASSDSVANLNTGELFF.

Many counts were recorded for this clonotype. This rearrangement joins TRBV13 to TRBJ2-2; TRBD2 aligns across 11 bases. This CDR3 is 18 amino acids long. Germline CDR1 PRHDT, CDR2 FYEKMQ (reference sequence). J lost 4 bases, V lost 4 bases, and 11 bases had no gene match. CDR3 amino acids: CASSSYRLAGPTTGELFF. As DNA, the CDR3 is TGTGCCAGCAGCTCCTATAGACTAGCGGGACCTACCACCGGGGAGCTGTTTTTT.

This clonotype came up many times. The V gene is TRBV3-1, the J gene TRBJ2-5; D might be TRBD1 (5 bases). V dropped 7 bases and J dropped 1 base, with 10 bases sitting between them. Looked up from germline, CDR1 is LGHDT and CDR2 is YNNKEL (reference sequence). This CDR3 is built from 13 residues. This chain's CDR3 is CASKRQIQETQYF. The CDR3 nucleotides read TGTGCCAGCAAACGACAGATCCAAGAGACCCAGTACTTC.

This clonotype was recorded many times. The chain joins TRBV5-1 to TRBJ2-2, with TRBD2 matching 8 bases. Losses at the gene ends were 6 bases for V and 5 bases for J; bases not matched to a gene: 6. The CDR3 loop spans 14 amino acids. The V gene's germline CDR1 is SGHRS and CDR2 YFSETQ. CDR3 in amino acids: CASKILADTGELFF. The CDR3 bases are TGCGCCAGCAAGATACTAGCGGATACCGGGGAGCTGTTTTTT.

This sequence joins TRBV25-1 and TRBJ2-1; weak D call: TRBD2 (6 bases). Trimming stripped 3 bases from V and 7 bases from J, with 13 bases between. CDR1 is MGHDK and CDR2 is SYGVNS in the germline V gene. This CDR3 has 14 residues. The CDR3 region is CASSDPGLRNEQFF. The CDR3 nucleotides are TGTGCCAGCAGTGACCCGGGACTTCGAAATGAGCAGTTCTTC.

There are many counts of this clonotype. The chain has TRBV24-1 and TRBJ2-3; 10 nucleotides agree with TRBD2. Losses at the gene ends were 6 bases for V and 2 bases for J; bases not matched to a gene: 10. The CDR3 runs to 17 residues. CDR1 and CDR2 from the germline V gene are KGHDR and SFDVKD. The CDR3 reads CATSRGGLAIATDTQYF. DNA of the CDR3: TGTGCCACCAGTCGGGGGGGACTAGCGATTGCCACAGATACGCAGTATTTT.

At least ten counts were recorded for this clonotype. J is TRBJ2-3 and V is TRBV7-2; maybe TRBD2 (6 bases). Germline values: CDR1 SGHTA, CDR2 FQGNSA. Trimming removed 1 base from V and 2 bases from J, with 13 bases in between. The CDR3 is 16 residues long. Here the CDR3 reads CASSLGLARDTDTQYF. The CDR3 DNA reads TGTGCCAGCAGCTTAGGTTTGGCGCGGGACACAGATACGCAGTATTTT.

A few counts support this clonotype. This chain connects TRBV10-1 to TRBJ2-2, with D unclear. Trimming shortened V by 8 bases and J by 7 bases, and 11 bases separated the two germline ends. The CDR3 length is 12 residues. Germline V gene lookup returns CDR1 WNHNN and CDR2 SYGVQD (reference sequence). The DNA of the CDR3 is TGCGCCAGCGGTAGCCAAGTCGGGGAGCTGTTTTTT. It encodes CASGSQVGELFF.

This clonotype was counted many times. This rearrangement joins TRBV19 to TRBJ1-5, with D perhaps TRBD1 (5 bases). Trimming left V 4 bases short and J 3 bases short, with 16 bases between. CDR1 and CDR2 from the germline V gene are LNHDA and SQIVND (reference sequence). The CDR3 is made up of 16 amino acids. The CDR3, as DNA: TGTGCCAGTAGTACACCTAACCGGGGGACCAATCAGCCCCAGCATTTT. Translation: CASSTPNRGTNQPQHF.

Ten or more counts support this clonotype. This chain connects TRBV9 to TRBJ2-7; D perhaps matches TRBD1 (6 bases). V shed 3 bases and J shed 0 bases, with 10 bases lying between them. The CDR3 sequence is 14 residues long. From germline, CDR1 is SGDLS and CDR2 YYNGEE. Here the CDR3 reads CASSGRDNSYEQYF. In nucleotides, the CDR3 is TGTGCCAGCAGCGGCCGGGACAACTCCTACGAGCAGTACTTC. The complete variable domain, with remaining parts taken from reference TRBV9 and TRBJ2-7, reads DSGVTQTPKHLITATGQRVTLRCSPRSGDLSVYWYQQSLDQGLQFLIQYYNGEERAKGNILERFSAQQFPDLHSELNLSSLELGDSALYFCASSGRDNSYEQYFGPGTRLTVT.

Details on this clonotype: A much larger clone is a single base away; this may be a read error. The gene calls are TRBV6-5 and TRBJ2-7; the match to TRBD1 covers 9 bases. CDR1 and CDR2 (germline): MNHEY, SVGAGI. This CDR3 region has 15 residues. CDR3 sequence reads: CASSHSRDRVYEQYF. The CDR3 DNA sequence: TGTGCCAGCAGTCACTCCCGGGACAGGGTCTACGAGCAGTACTTC.

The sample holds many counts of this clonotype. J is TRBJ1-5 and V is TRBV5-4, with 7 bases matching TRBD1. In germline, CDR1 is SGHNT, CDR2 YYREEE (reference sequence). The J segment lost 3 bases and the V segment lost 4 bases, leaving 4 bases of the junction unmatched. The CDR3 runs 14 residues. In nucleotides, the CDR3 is TGTGCCAGCAGCCTAGACAGGGACAATCAGCCCCAGCATTTT. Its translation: CASSLDRDNQPQHF. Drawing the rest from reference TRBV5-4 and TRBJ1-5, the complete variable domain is ETGVTQSPTHLIKTRGQQVTLRCSSQSGHNTVSWYQQALGQGPQFIFQYYREEENGRGNFPPRFSGLQFPNYSSELNVNALELDDSALYLCASSLDRDNQPQHFGDGTRLSIL.

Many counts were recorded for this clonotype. CDR3 sequence reads: CASSLVLADDTQYF. The CDR3 DNA sequence: TGTGCCAGCAGCTTGGTTCTAGCAGATGATACGCAGTATTTT. The chain combines TRBV11-1 with TRBJ2-3; D possibly corresponds to TRBD2 (5 bases). CDR3 size: 14 residues. Per the germline V gene, CDR1 is SGHAT and CDR2 is FQDESV (reference sequence). V was cut by 3 bases and J by 6 bases, with 13 bases left in between.

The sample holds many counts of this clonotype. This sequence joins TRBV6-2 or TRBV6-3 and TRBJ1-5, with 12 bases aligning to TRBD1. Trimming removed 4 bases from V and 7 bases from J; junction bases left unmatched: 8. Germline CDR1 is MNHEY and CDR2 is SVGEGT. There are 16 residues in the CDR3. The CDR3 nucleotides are TGTGCCAGCAGTTTTCGGGACAGGGGGCTAGGGCAGCCCCAGCATTTT. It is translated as CASSFRDRGLGQPQHF.

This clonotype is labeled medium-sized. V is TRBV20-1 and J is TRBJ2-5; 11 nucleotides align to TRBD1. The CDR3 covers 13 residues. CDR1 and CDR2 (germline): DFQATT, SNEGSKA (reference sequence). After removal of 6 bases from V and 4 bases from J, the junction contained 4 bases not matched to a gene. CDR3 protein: CSAPGQGAETQYF. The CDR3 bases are TGCAGTGCCCCTGGACAGGGGGCAGAGACCCAGTACTTC.

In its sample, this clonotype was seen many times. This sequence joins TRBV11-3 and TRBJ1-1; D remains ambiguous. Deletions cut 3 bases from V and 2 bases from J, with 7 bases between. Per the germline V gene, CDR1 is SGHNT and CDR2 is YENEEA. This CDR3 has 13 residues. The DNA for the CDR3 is TGTGCCAGCAGCTTCCCCCCCAACACTGAAGCTTTCTTT. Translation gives CASSFPPNTEAFF.